This entry concerns a single TCR beta chain. These data come from a study of technical replicates of blood from a few donors. The repertoire was sequenced with immunoSEQ multiplex PCR; TCRdb's copy has only in-frame clones and lacks some. This table holds 15,000 to 20,000 clones, about nine tenths found once. Deletions cut 5 bases from V and 8 bases from J, with 16 bases between. The germline V gene encodes CDR1 SGHAT and CDR2 FQNNGV. The CDR3 covers 14 residues. Sequencing was done on a sample of PBMCs. The TCR sequence derives from a human donor in good health. The chain links TRBV11-2 to TRBJ2-4; possibly TRBD1 for D (5 bases). CDR3 in amino acids: CASSAGILADIQYF. CDR3 in DNA: TGTGCCAGCAGCGCAGGGATCTTGGCGGACATTCAGTACTTC.